This is a list of T cell receptor beta chains from one sample in a study of shared clonotypes between healthy human individuals. This table comes from immunoSEQ multiplex PCR, and its TCRdb copy is limited to in-frame clones, with some not included. Among roughly 2 million clones, nearly 97% were seen once, and the ten largest hold roughly 0.13%. Sequencing input: naive CD4+ T cells sorted from blood. All receptors come from a man younger than 35 in good health. The CDR3 runs from the conserved cysteine through the conserved F or W. The order of the fields is D gene, J gene, clone size, CDR3 length, V gene, CDR3 DNA, CDR3 protein. A D gene is named only where the DNA matches it firmly. Some rows have no size entry. The others give once, few or many, or a class for an expanded clone.

D: -; J: TRBJ1-5; size: -; length: 15; V: TRBV18; DNA: TGTGCCAGCTCAGGGGGAGGACATGTGGGACAGCCCCAGCATTTT; CDR3: CASSGGGHVGQPQHF
D: TRBD1; J: TRBJ1-1; size: once; length: 15; V: TRBV6-5; DNA: TGTGCCAGCAGCCGATCTGGGACAGGGTGGGCTGAAGCTTTCTTT; CDR3: CASSRSGTGWAEAFF
D: -; J: TRBJ1-1; size: -; length: 16; V: TRBV5-4; DNA: TGTGCCAGCAGCCACCCCTCACAAGGGCGGAACACTGAAGCTTTCTTT; CDR3: CASSHPSQGRNTEAFF
D: -; J: TRBJ1-6; size: -; length: 15; V: TRBV6-6; DNA: TGTGCCAGCAGCCTACTAGAGGGGCTAAGTTCACCCCTCCACTTT; CDR3: CASSLLEGLSSPLHF
D: -; J: TRBJ1-6; size: -; length: 12; V: TRBV9; DNA: TGTGCCAGCAGCGTTTCAGGGGCAACCCTCCACTTT; CDR3: CASSVSGATLHF
D: -; J: TRBJ2-1; size: -; length: 16; V: TRBV5-4; DNA: TGTGCCAGCAGCTTGGCTCTAGGCCGCTCCTACAATGAGCAGTTCTTC; CDR3: CASSLALGRSYNEQFF
D: TRBD1; J: TRBJ1-6; size: -; length: 20; V: TRBV23-1; DNA: TGCGCCAGCAGTCAACTCCATGGTCAGGGGGCGAGAAGAACTAATTCACCCCTCCACTTT; CDR3: CASSQLHGQGARRTNSPLHF
D: -; J: TRBJ2-6; size: -; length: 15; V: TRBV10-1; DNA: TGCGCCAGCAGTGACCAGGTCTCAGGGGCCAACGTCCTGACTTTC; CDR3: CASSDQVSGANVLTF
D: -; J: TRBJ1-2; size: few; length: 14; V: TRBV6-5; DNA: TGTGCCAGCAGTTACTCGCCAGGCGCAAAGGGCTACACCTTC; CDR3: CASSYSPGAKGYTF
D: TRBD2; J: TRBJ2-7; size: -; length: 15; V: TRBV5-1; DNA: TGCGCCAGCAGCGCGGGGGGTACGAGCTCCTACGAGCAGTACTTC; CDR3: CASSAGGTSSYEQYF
D: -; J: TRBJ2-5; size: -; length: 15; V: TRBV5-8; DNA: TGTGCCAGCAGCTTCAGGGCCCCCATAGGGGAGACCCAGTACTTC; CDR3: CASSFRAPIGETQYF
D: TRBD1; J: TRBJ1-2; size: -; length: 16; V: TRBV18; DNA: TGTGCCAGCTCACCGCCCGGGACAGGGGGCGGCTATGGCTACACCTTC; CDR3: CASSPPGTGGGYGYTF
D: -; J: TRBJ2-3; size: -; length: 14; V: TRBV7-9; DNA: TGTGCCAGCAGCTCAGGACTGAGCACAGATACGCAGTATTTT; CDR3: CASSSGLSTDTQYF
D: TRBD1; J: TRBJ2-7; size: -; length: 14; V: TRBV12-5; DNA: TGTGCTAGTGGTCCCGGACAGGGGACGCACGAGCAGTACTTC; CDR3: CASGPGQGTHEQYF
D: -; J: TRBJ2-7; size: -; length: 16; V: TRBV6-5; DNA: TGTGCCAGCAGTTACTCGAGTCTAGCTCCTTCCTACGAGCAGTACTTC; CDR3: CASSYSSLAPSYEQYF
D: -; J: TRBJ1-6; size: -; length: 14; V: TRBV30; DNA: TGTGCCTGGAATAGGGGCTATTATAATTCACCCCTCCACTTT; CDR3: CAWNRGYYNSPLHF
D: TRBD1; J: TRBJ1-5; size: few; length: 16; V: TRBV5-1; DNA: TGCGCCAGCAGCTTGGGACAGGGAAATAGCAATCAGCCCCAGCATTTT; CDR3: CASSLGQGNSNQPQHF
D: -; J: TRBJ2-7; size: -; length: 14; V: TRBV6-5; DNA: TGTGCCAGCAGTTACTCGGCCGGGACTTACGAGCAGTACTTC; CDR3: CASSYSAGTYEQYF
D: -; J: TRBJ2-3; size: -; length: 13; V: TRBV6-6; DNA: TGTGCCAGCAGTTACCCCGGGACAGATACGCAGTATTTT; CDR3: CASSYPGTDTQYF
D: TRBD2; J: TRBJ2-2; size: -; length: 14; V: TRBV11-2; DNA: TGTGCCAGCAGCTATAGGCGGGAGAGCGGGGAGCTGTTTTTT; CDR3: CASSYRRESGELFF
D: -; J: TRBJ1-3; size: -; length: 15; V: TRBV5-1; DNA: TGCGCCAGCAGCCGGACTTTCAGCTCTGGAAACACCATATATTTT; CDR3: CASSRTFSSGNTIYF
D: TRBD1; J: TRBJ2-7; size: -; length: 15; V: TRBV14; DNA: TGTGCCAGCAGCCAACGGACAGGGGGCCTCTACGAGCAGTACTTC; CDR3: CASSQRTGGLYEQYF
D: -; J: TRBJ1-1; size: -; length: 13; V: TRBV29-1; DNA: TGCAGCGTTGCACAGGGAACGAACACTGAAGCTTTCTTT; CDR3: CSVAQGTNTEAFF
D: -; J: TRBJ2-5; size: -; length: 14; V: TRBV7-9; DNA: TGTGCCAGCAGCTTCTCTGGAGTGGGAGAGACCCAGTACTTC; CDR3: CASSFSGVGETQYF
D: -; J: TRBJ2-1; size: -; length: 13; V: TRBV7-9; DNA: TGTGCCAGCAGCTTTCTAGGAGGCAATGAGCAGTTCTTC; CDR3: CASSFLGGNEQFF
D: -; J: TRBJ1-5; size: -; length: 14; V: TRBV7-2; DNA: TGTGCCAGCAGCTTATTGATCGGGGATCAGCCCCAGCATTTT; CDR3: CASSLLIGDQPQHF
D: TRBD1; J: TRBJ1-5; size: -; length: 13; V: TRBV10-3; DNA: TGTGCCATCAGTGAGTCGGGACAGGGCGACCAGCATTTT; CDR3: CAISESGQGDQHF
D: -; J: TRBJ2-7; size: -; length: 16; V: TRBV6-6; DNA: TGTGCCAGCAGTATGGAGGTCCGGCCCCGGTCCTACGAGCAGTACTTC; CDR3: CASSMEVRPRSYEQYF
D: -; J: TRBJ2-1; size: -; length: 15; V: TRBV5-6; DNA: TGTGCCAGCAGGGATGGACTGGCTACCTACAATGAGCAGTTCTTC; CDR3: CASRDGLATYNEQFF
D: -; J: TRBJ2-1; size: -; length: 15; V: TRBV9; DNA: TGTGCCAGCAGCGTGGACACTCCCGGGTACAATGAGCAGTTCTTC; CDR3: CASSVDTPGYNEQFF
D: -; J: TRBJ2-6; size: -; length: 16; V: TRBV4-1; DNA: TGCGCCAGCAGCCAAGGACTGATTTCTGGGGCCAACGTCCTGACTTTC; CDR3: CASSQGLISGANVLTF
D: -; J: TRBJ1-3; size: -; length: 13; V: TRBV6-6; DNA: TGTGCCAGCAGTTCTCCCCAGGGGTCCACCATATATTTT; CDR3: CASSSPQGSTIYF
D: TRBD1; J: TRBJ1-5; size: -; length: 14; V: TRBV5-8; DNA: TGTGCCAGCAGCTCTCGGACAGGGGGTCAGCCCCAGCATTTT; CDR3: CASSSRTGGQPQHF
D: TRBD1; J: TRBJ2-3; size: -; length: 17; V: TRBV4-1; DNA: TGCGCCAGCAGCCTGGGACAGTTACGAACTAGCACAGATACGCAGTATTTT; CDR3: CASSLGQLRTSTDTQYF
D: -; J: TRBJ1-2; size: -; length: 12; V: TRBV7-9; DNA: TGTGCCAGCAGCTCCCTACAGCGGGGCTACACCTTC; CDR3: CASSSLQRGYTF
D: TRBD2; J: TRBJ2-7; size: -; length: 14; V: TRBV7-9; DNA: TGTGCCAGCAGCTTTCCTGGACTAGCGAACGAGCAGTACTTC; CDR3: CASSFPGLANEQYF
D: TRBD1; J: TRBJ1-2; size: few; length: 14; V: TRBV30; DNA: TGTGCCTGGAGTGGAACCGGGACAGCTTATGGCTACACCTTC; CDR3: CAWSGTGTAYGYTF
D: -; J: TRBJ2-1; size: -; length: 12; V: TRBV7-9; DNA: TGTGCCAGCACTCATTCATTCCATGAGCAGTTCTTC; CDR3: CASTHSFHEQFF
D: -; J: TRBJ2-3; size: -; length: 15; V: TRBV5-1; DNA: TGCGCCAGCAGCTTGGTGGGGGACTTCACAGATACGCAGTATTTT; CDR3: CASSLVGDFTDTQYF
D: TRBD1; J: TRBJ1-6; size: -; length: 13; V: TRBV10-3; DNA: TGTGCCAACCGGGACAGGGAAGAGTCACCCCTCCACTTT; CDR3: CANRDREESPLHF
D: -; J: TRBJ2-7; size: -; length: 13; V: TRBV6-5; DNA: TGTGCCAGCCGCTCCTTTACGGGGTACGAGCAGTACTTC; CDR3: CASRSFTGYEQYF
D: -; J: TRBJ1-4; size: -; length: 14; V: TRBV5-1; DNA: TGCGCCAGCACGGCCGGGGGTGGTAATGAAAAACTGTTTTTT; CDR3: CASTAGGGNEKLFF
D: TRBD2; J: TRBJ2-3; size: -; length: 14; V: TRBV2; DNA: TGTGCCAGTTTAGCGGGGGTTAGCACAGATACGCAGTATTTT; CDR3: CASLAGVSTDTQYF
D: TRBD2; J: TRBJ2-3; size: -; length: 17; V: TRBV5-1; DNA: TGCGCCAGCAGCTTACTGATGACTAGCGGATACACAGATACGCAGTATTTT; CDR3: CASSLLMTSGYTDTQYF
D: TRBD1; J: TRBJ1-2; size: -; length: 14; V: TRBV11-2; DNA: TGTGCCAGCAGCCGCGGACAGGGGAAGAATGGCTACACCTTC; CDR3: CASSRGQGKNGYTF
D: TRBD2; J: TRBJ2-7; size: -; length: 15; V: TRBV4-3; DNA: TGCGCCAGCAGCCAAGATCCGGGGGGATCCTACGAGCAGTACTTC; CDR3: CASSQDPGGSYEQYF
D: TRBD1; J: TRBJ2-5; size: -; length: 14; V: TRBV2; DNA: TGTGCCAGCAGTGGGGACAGGGGGCGAGAGACCCAGTACTTC; CDR3: CASSGDRGRETQYF
D: TRBD1; J: TRBJ2-1; size: -; length: 14; V: TRBV2; DNA: TGTGCCAGCACCCCGGACAGGGCCAGCAATGAGCAGTTCTTC; CDR3: CASTPDRASNEQFF
D: TRBD2; J: TRBJ2-5; size: -; length: 17; V: TRBV15; DNA: TGTGCCACCAGCAGTTTGGGACTAGCGGGGCCGGGAGAGACCCAGTACTTC; CDR3: CATSSLGLAGPGETQYF
D: -; J: TRBJ2-3; size: -; length: 15; V: TRBV7-8; DNA: TGTGCCAGCAGCTTAGTCTTTACTAGCACAGATACGCAGTATTTT; CDR3: CASSLVFTSTDTQYF
D: -; J: TRBJ1-6; size: -; length: 16; V: TRBV27; DNA: TGTGCCAGCGGATACAGGTCGAGGTCCTATAATTCACCCCTCCACTTT; CDR3: CASGYRSRSYNSPLHF
D: TRBD1; J: TRBJ1-5; size: -; length: 12; V: TRBV2; DNA: TGTGCCAGCAGTAGGGGGCTCCAGCCCCAGCATTTT; CDR3: CASSRGLQPQHF
D: -; J: TRBJ2-7; size: -; length: 12; V: TRBV30; DNA: TGTGCCTGGAGTCCGGCCGATTACGAGCAGTACTTC; CDR3: CAWSPADYEQYF
D: -; J: TRBJ2-7; size: -; length: 13; V: TRBV2; DNA: TGTGCCAGCAGTCCTGGGACACACTACGAGCAGTACTTC; CDR3: CASSPGTHYEQYF
D: -; J: TRBJ2-7; size: -; length: 14; V: TRBV7-6; DNA: TGTGCCAGCAGCTTAGATGGGAGCTCCTACGAGCAGTACTTC; CDR3: CASSLDGSSYEQYF
D: -; J: TRBJ2-6; size: -; length: 16; V: TRBV27; DNA: TGTGCCAGCAGTTTTGAGGGAACCTCTGGGGCCAACGTCCTGACTTTC; CDR3: CASSFEGTSGANVLTF
D: TRBD1; J: TRBJ1-1; size: once; length: 16; V: TRBV18; DNA: TGTGCCAGCTCACCGGGACAGGGGTTGGCGTACACTGAAGCTTTCTTT; CDR3: CASSPGQGLAYTEAFF
D: -; J: TRBJ1-4; size: -; length: 13; V: TRBV5-1; DNA: TGCGCCAGCAGCTTTGGGCAGGGGGAAAAACTGTTTTTT; CDR3: CASSFGQGEKLFF
D: -; J: TRBJ1-5; size: -; length: 16; V: TRBV19; DNA: TGTGCCAGTAGTATTGAAGAGGGTCTGAGCAATCAGCCCCAGCATTTT; CDR3: CASSIEEGLSNQPQHF
D: -; J: TRBJ1-1; size: -; length: 15; V: TRBV30; DNA: TGTGCCTGGGCCAGCCCCATGATTTTAAACACTGAAGCTTTCTTT; CDR3: CAWASPMILNTEAFF